These 18 T cell receptor beta chains share one sample of origin, sequenced in a study of blood T cell repertoires in COVID-19. Sequencing used immunoSEQ multiplex PCR; TCRdb keeps in-frame clones, though not all of them. The sample lists under 300,000 clones; roughly nine tenths were seen once. Material for sequencing was peripheral blood. The receptors derive from a man aged 60 to 75 with acute or convalescent COVID-19.

The V gene is TRBV6-2 or TRBV6-3, the J gene TRBJ2-3; 12 bases line up with TRBD2. Germline V lookup: CDR1 MNHEY, CDR2 SVGEGT. Unmatched junction bases numbered 8, after V lost 6 bases and J lost 1 base. This CDR3 comprises 17 residues. The CDR3 region has the DNA TGTGCCAGCAGCAAGCGACTAGCGGGAGATGGCACAGATACGCAGTATTTT. Translating gives CASSKRLAGDGTDTQYF.

This clone was recorded once. The chain recombines TRBV30 with TRBJ2-7; 11 bases align to TRBD1. Germline values: CDR1 GTSNPN, CDR2 SVGIG (reference sequence). The CDR3 length is 15 residues. Trimming cost V 4 bases and J 3 bases; bases outside gene matches: 8. CDR3 sequence reads: CAWIPSGTGGYEQYF. DNA of the CDR3: TGTGCCTGGATCCCCTCCGGGACAGGGGGCTACGAGCAGTACTTC. Together with reference TRBV30 and TRBJ2-7, the CDR3 gives the full variable domain: SQTIHQWPATLVQPVGSPLSLECTVEGTSNPNLYWYRQAAGRGLQLLFYSVGIGQISSEVPQNLSASRPQDRQFILSSKKLLLSDSGFYLCAWIPSGTGGYEQYFGPGTRLTVT.

The J gene is TRBJ1-2, the V gene TRBV9, with D unresolved. Germline assignment: CDR1 SGDLS and CDR2 YYNGEE. The CDR3 has 14 residues. The germline V and J ends were trimmed by 4 bases and 5 bases, with 15 bases remaining between them. CDR3 amino acids: CASSPDGRRYGYTF. The CDR3 DNA is TGTGCCAGCAGCCCAGACGGCAGGAGGTATGGCTACACCTTC. Combining the CDR3 with reference TRBV9 and TRBJ1-2 gives the whole variable domain DSGVTQTPKHLITATGQRVTLRCSPRSGDLSVYWYQQSLDQGLQFLIQYYNGEERAKGNILERFSAQQFPDLHSELNLSSLELGDSALYFCASSPDGRRYGYTFGSGTRLTVV.

The chain has TRBV29-1 and TRBJ1-2, with D perhaps TRBD1 (5 bases). The CDR3 runs to 14 residues. Germline assignment: CDR1 SQVTM and CDR2 ANQGSEA. V was pared by 1 base and J by 7 bases, with 16 bases between. CDR3 sequence reads: CSVEVAGGGLGYTF. CDR3 DNA sequence: TGCAGCGTTGAAGTTGCCGGGGGGGGACTTGGCTACACCTTC.

J is TRBJ1-6 and V is TRBV28; unclear D gene. Germline V gene data show CDR1 as MDHEN and CDR2 as SYDVKM. This CDR3 comprises 17 residues. V was pared by 6 bases and J by 7 bases, with 22 bases between. CDR3 amino acids: CASSQDNGVPLNSPLHF. CDR3 nucleotides: TGTGCCAGCAGCCAAGATAACGGGGTTCCCTTAAATTCACCCCTCCACTTT.

This chain connects TRBV10-1 to TRBJ1-1; D is ambiguous. CDR3 length equals 14 residues. V lost 3 bases to trimming and J lost 4 bases, with 12 bases between them. Germline V gene data show CDR1 as WNHNN and CDR2 as SYGVQD (reference sequence). As DNA, the CDR3 is TGCGCCAGCAGTGAAGATGAGGGAAGCACTGAAGCTTTCTTT. Amino acid sequence: CASSEDEGSTEAFF.

The chain couples TRBV3-1 (or the pseudogene TRBV3-2) to TRBJ2-1; D is unresolved. V dropped 4 bases and J dropped 2 bases, with 15 bases sitting between them. Germline V CDR1 and CDR2: LGHDT, YNNKEL (reference sequence). The CDR3 has 16 residues. Here the CDR3 reads CASSPDPVGAYNEQFF. CDR3 in DNA: TGTGCCAGCAGCCCCGACCCCGTTGGAGCCTACAATGAGCAGTTCTTC.

This chain links TRBV28 with TRBJ2-7; 13 bases are a match to TRBD2. This CDR3 contains 16 residues. CDR1 MDHEN and CDR2 SYDVKM come from the germline V gene. Unmatched junction bases numbered 4, after V lost 5 bases and J lost 0 bases. The CDR3 region is CASSEWTSGSSYEQYF. In nucleotides, the CDR3 is TGTGCCAGCAGTGAATGGACTAGCGGGAGCTCCTACGAGCAGTACTTC.

This sequence joins TRBV7-3 and TRBJ1-1, with 10 bases lining up with TRBD1. V shed 6 bases, J shed 5 bases, and the junction held 6 bases outside the gene matches. CDR1 is SGHTA and CDR2 is FQGTGA in the germline V gene. The CDR3 is made up of 14 amino acids. The CDR3 spells CASRGTGESTEAFF. Written as DNA, the CDR3 is TGTGCCAGCAGGGGGACAGGGGAAAGTACTGAAGCTTTCTTT.

The chain carries TRBV20-1 and TRBJ1-1; 8 bases line up with TRBD1. The CDR3 extends over 17 amino acids. CDR1 is DFQATT and CDR2 is SNEGSKA in the germline V gene (reference sequence). J lost 2 bases, V lost 3 bases, and 14 bases had no gene match. CDR3 nucleotide sequence: TGCAGTGCTAGTATGTCGACAGGGGCACTCCTAAACACTGAAGCTTTCTTT. Translation: CSASMSTGALLNTEAFF.

The chain combines TRBV18 with TRBJ1-2; weak D call: TRBD1 (6 bases). V was pared by 2 bases and J by 1 base, with 11 bases between. The germline gives CDR1 KGHSH, CDR2 LQKENI. There are 15 residues in the CDR3. CDR3 in DNA: TGTGCCAGCTCACCAATGCAGGGGAATAACTATGGCTACACCTTC. Amino acids: CASSPMQGNNYGYTF.

CDR3 sequence reads: CASTGTSGKYNEQFF. The CDR3 coding sequence is TGTGCCAGTACCGGGACTAGCGGGAAGTACAATGAGCAGTTCTTC. The gene calls are TRBV19 and TRBJ2-1; 13 bases are shared with TRBD2. This CDR3 spans 15 amino acids. The junction had 4 bases not matched to a gene; V was cut back by 7 bases and J by 4 bases. Per germline, CDR1 LNHDA and CDR2 SQIVND (reference sequence). Based on the CDR3 plus reference TRBV19 and TRBJ2-1, the full variable domain is DGGITQSPKYLFRKEGQNVTLSCEQNLNHDAMYWYRQDPGQGLRLIYYSQIVNDFQKGDIAEGYSVSREKKESFPLTVTSAQKNPTAFYLCASTGTSGKYNEQFFGPGTRLTVL.

The rearrangement links TRBV11-3 to TRBJ2-1; 8 bases agree with TRBD1. V shed 5 bases and J 8 bases; nucleotides not matched to a gene: 8. Germline loops: CDR1 SGHNT, CDR2 YENEEA. CDR3 length: 14 amino acids. This CDR3 is CASSKPQGVDEQFF. DNA for the CDR3: TGTGCCAGCAGCAAGCCACAGGGGGTCGATGAGCAGTTCTTC.

With regard to this clone: This sample includes further DNA sequences coding for the same CDR3. The rearrangement links TRBV28 to TRBJ2-7, with a possible D match to TRBD2 (6 bases). CDR3 length: 14 residues. Trimming shortened V by 2 bases and J by 0 bases, and 8 bases separated the two germline ends. The germline V gene has CDR1 MDHEN and CDR2 SYDVKM. CDR3 protein: CASSLGGSSYEQYF. The CDR3, as DNA: TGTGCCAGCAGTTTAGGAGGGAGCTCCTACGAGCAGTACTTC. Combining the CDR3 with reference TRBV28 and TRBJ2-7 gives the whole variable domain DVKVTQSSRYLVKRTGEKVFLECVQDMDHENMFWYRQDPGLGLRLIYFSYDVKMKEKGDIPEGYSVSREKKERFSLILESASTNQTSMYLCASSLGGSSYEQYFGPGTRLTVT.

Note on this clone: The same CDR3 also results from other DNA sequences found in this sample. The V and J genes are TRBV6-5 and TRBJ1-1, with unresolved D. The CDR3 covers 11 residues. V was clipped by 7 bases and J by 3 bases, with 6 bases between them. CDR1 is MNHEY and CDR2 is SVGAGI in the germline V gene. For the CDR3, the DNA is TGTGCCAGCAAGGGAGACACTGAAGCTTTCTTT. Protein product: CASKGDTEAFF.

The V and J genes are TRBV5-1 and TRBJ2-7; 9 bases align to TRBD2. This CDR3 is 14 amino acids long. Germline V gives CDR1 SGHRS, CDR2 YFSETQ. The trim removed 7 bases at V and 0 bases at J, leaving 5 bases unmatched. CDR3 nucleotides: TGCGCCAGCCGGCCGACTAGCGGCTCCTACGAGCAGTACTTC. Its translation: CASRPTSGSYEQYF.

The gene calls are TRBV7-9 and TRBJ2-7; TRBD1 might be the D (6 bases). In germline, CDR1 is SEHNR, CDR2 FQNEAQ (reference sequence). The CDR3 is 14 residues long. Trimming stripped 7 bases from V and 7 bases from J, with 20 bases between. For the CDR3, the DNA is TGTGCCAGCATCCAGGACAGTCGGCCGGGGGAGCAGTACTTC. Amino acids: CASIQDSRPGEQYF.

The V call is TRBV25-1, the J call TRBJ2-4, with 7 bases matching TRBD2. CDR3 length: 16 residues. In germline, CDR1 is MGHDK, CDR2 SYGVNS. The J segment lost 5 bases and the V segment lost 2 bases, leaving 9 bases of the junction unmatched. This CDR3 is CASSEGGEGTQNIQYF. CDR3 in DNA: TGTGCCAGCAGTGAAGGAGGGGAGGGAACTCAAAACATTCAGTACTTC.